Listed below are T cell receptor beta chains from one sample, sequenced in a study of early T cells in non-severe SARS-CoV-2 infection. A single record per CDR3 protein comes from TCRdb applying MiXCR to the 5' RACE reads. Of tens of thousands of distinct CDR3 sequences detected, approximately 4% appear once; the ten largest clones hold approximately 4%. Sample: whole blood. The source is an adult who was a healthcare worker with PCR-confirmed SARS-CoV-2 infection or an uninfected control (not recorded which). Both conserved end residues are part of each CDR3. A D gene is named only where the DNA matches it firmly. Rows may omit the clone size; those that give it use once, few, many or a size class.

v_gene: TRBV5-6; len: 14; j_gene: TRBJ2-1; abundance: few; d_gene: TRBD1; CDR3aa: CASSSGTGDNEQFF; CDR3nt: TGTGCCAGCAGCTCCGGGACAGGGGACAATGAGCAGTTCTTC
v_gene: TRBV11-2; len: 15; j_gene: TRBJ2-7; abundance: many; d_gene: .; CDR3aa: CASSLGRVSSYEQYF; CDR3nt: TGTGCCAGCAGCTTAGGCAGGGTCAGCTCCTACGAGCAGTACTTC
v_gene: TRBV18; len: 14; j_gene: TRBJ1-5; abundance: many; d_gene: .; CDR3aa: CASSPGTTNQPQHF; CDR3nt: TGTGCCAGCTCACCCGGGACAACAAATCAGCCCCAGCATTTT
v_gene: TRBV20-1; len: 15; j_gene: TRBJ2-3; abundance: few; d_gene: .; CDR3aa: CSAANPREDTDTQYF; CDR3nt: TGCAGTGCAGCCAATCCCCGGGAAGACACAGATACGCAGTATTTT
v_gene: TRBV9; len: 17; j_gene: TRBJ1-1; abundance: many; d_gene: .; CDR3aa: CASSVASLSNMNTEAFF; CDR3nt: TGTGCCAGCAGCGTAGCTTCCCTATCAAACATGAACACTGAAGCTTTCTTT
v_gene: TRBV7-2; len: 17; j_gene: TRBJ2-1; abundance: few; d_gene: TRBD2; CDR3aa: CASSFFLPASGDNEQFF; CDR3nt: TGTGCCAGCAGCTTCTTTTTACCGGCTAGCGGAGACAATGAGCAGTTCTTC
v_gene: TRBV30; len: 14; j_gene: TRBJ1-1; abundance: many; d_gene: .; CDR3aa: CAWSRRVVNTEAFF; CDR3nt: TGTGCCTGGAGTCGCAGGGTTGTGAACACTGAAGCTTTCTTT
v_gene: TRBV2; len: 15; j_gene: TRBJ2-2; abundance: few; d_gene: TRBD2; CDR3aa: CASTNSGGGTGELFF; CDR3nt: TGTGCCAGCACTAATAGCGGGGGTGGCACCGGGGAGCTGTTTTTT
v_gene: TRBV10-3; len: 13; j_gene: TRBJ2-7; abundance: many; d_gene: .; CDR3aa: CAISEGRGYEQYF; CDR3nt: TGTGCCATCAGTGAGGGACGGGGGTACGAGCAGTACTTC
v_gene: TRBV5-4; len: 14; j_gene: TRBJ2-1; abundance: many; d_gene: TRBD1; CDR3aa: CASSSRQGGDEQFF; CDR3nt: TGTGCCAGCAGCTCCAGACAGGGGGGAGATGAGCAGTTCTTC
v_gene: TRBV20-1; len: 14; j_gene: TRBJ2-7; abundance: many; d_gene: .; CDR3aa: CSARDGVGAEEQYF; CDR3nt: TGCAGTGCTAGAGACGGGGTCGGGGCAGAAGAGCAGTACTTC
v_gene: TRBV12-3/TRBV12-4; len: 11; j_gene: TRBJ2-7; abundance: many; d_gene: .; CDR3aa: CASSRSWEQYF; CDR3nt: TGTGCCAGCAGTAGGTCGTGGGAGCAGTACTTC
v_gene: TRBV7-9; len: 15; j_gene: TRBJ2-1; abundance: many; d_gene: .; CDR3aa: CASSLSGARDDEQFF; CDR3nt: TGTGCCAGCAGCTTATCCGGGGCCCGGGACGATGAGCAGTTCTTC
v_gene: TRBV18; len: 15; j_gene: TRBJ2-7; abundance: medium-sized; d_gene: TRBD2; CDR3aa: CASSPKDSGVYEQYF; CDR3nt: TGTGCCAGCTCACCAAAAGATAGCGGGGTCTACGAGCAGTACTTC
v_gene: TRBV30; len: 14; j_gene: TRBJ1-2; abundance: many; d_gene: TRBD1; CDR3aa: CAWSISRTGGGYTF; CDR3nt: TGTGCCTGGAGTATCTCCCGGACAGGAGGTGGCTACACCTTC
v_gene: TRBV18; len: 16; j_gene: TRBJ1-6; abundance: many; d_gene: .; CDR3aa: CASSPPGAVGNSPLHF; CDR3nt: TGTGCCAGCTCACCACCGGGGGCCGTCGGGAATTCACCCCTCCACTTT
v_gene: TRBV5-1; len: 15; j_gene: TRBJ2-7; abundance: many; d_gene: .; CDR3aa: CASSLADGGPLEQYF; CDR3nt: TGCGCCAGCAGCTTGGCGGACGGTGGACCCCTCGAGCAGTACTTC
v_gene: TRBV20-1; len: 14; j_gene: TRBJ2-4; abundance: many; d_gene: .; CDR3aa: CSARDFQGVNIQYF; CDR3nt: TGCAGTGCTAGAGATTTTCAGGGTGTAAACATTCAGTACTTC
v_gene: TRBV14; len: 12; j_gene: TRBJ2-1; abundance: many; d_gene: .; CDR3aa: CASSQVGEVQFF; CDR3nt: TGTGCCAGCAGCCAAGTGGGCGAGGTGCAGTTCTTC
v_gene: TRBV7-9; len: 14; j_gene: TRBJ1-1; abundance: many; d_gene: .; CDR3aa: CASSQAGLNTEAFF; CDR3nt: TGTGCCAGCAGCCAGGCAGGACTGAACACTGAAGCTTTCTTT
v_gene: TRBV6-2/TRBV6-3; len: 13; j_gene: TRBJ2-3; abundance: many; d_gene: .; CDR3aa: CASSYPGYAAQYF; CDR3nt: TGTGCCAGCAGTTACCCGGGCTACGCCGCGCAGTATTTT
v_gene: TRBV2; len: 14; j_gene: TRBJ1-1; abundance: .; d_gene: .; CDR3aa: CASSESVGGTEAFF; CDR3nt: TGTGCCAGCAGTGAATCGGTTGGCGGGACTGAAGCTTTCTTT
v_gene: TRBV7-9; len: 17; j_gene: TRBJ2-1; abundance: many; d_gene: TRBD2; CDR3aa: CASSSTRGGRRGNEQFF; CDR3nt: TGTGCCAGCAGCTCCACCCGGGGGGGGCGGAGGGGCAATGAGCAGTTCTTC
v_gene: TRBV27; len: 15; j_gene: TRBJ2-3; abundance: many; d_gene: .; CDR3aa: CASSFRRGGTDTQYF; CDR3nt: TGTGCCAGCAGTTTTCGTAGGGGAGGCACAGATACGCAGTATTTT
v_gene: TRBV5-1; len: 15; j_gene: TRBJ2-1; abundance: many; d_gene: .; CDR3aa: CASSLAGQTYNEQFF; CDR3nt: TGCGCCAGCAGCTTGGCCGGTCAGACATACAATGAGCAGTTCTTC
v_gene: TRBV5-1; len: 14; j_gene: TRBJ2-3; abundance: .; d_gene: .; CDR3aa: CASSLEANTDTQYF; CDR3nt: TGCGCCAGCAGCTTGGAGGCTAACACAGATACGCAGTATTTT
v_gene: TRBV2; len: 12; j_gene: TRBJ2-2; abundance: many; d_gene: .; CDR3aa: CASSVLGGELFF; CDR3nt: TGTGCCAGCAGTGTTCTCGGCGGGGAGCTGTTTTTT
v_gene: TRBV29-1; len: 15; j_gene: TRBJ2-5; abundance: many; d_gene: .; CDR3aa: CSVGAQRAGQETQYF; CDR3nt: TGCAGCGTTGGGGCCCAGAGGGCCGGGCAAGAGACCCAGTACTTC
v_gene: TRBV20-1; len: 14; j_gene: TRBJ1-1; abundance: many; d_gene: .; CDR3aa: CSARSSQASIEAFF; CDR3nt: TGCAGTGCTAGGAGCTCACAGGCTAGCATTGAAGCTTTCTTT
v_gene: TRBV19; len: 11; j_gene: TRBJ1-2; abundance: .; d_gene: .; CDR3aa: CASTRPYGYTF; CDR3nt: TGTGCCAGCACCAGACCTTATGGCTACACCTTC
v_gene: TRBV15; len: 14; j_gene: TRBJ1-1; abundance: many; d_gene: .; CDR3aa: CATSSQGGRTEAFF; CDR3nt: TGTGCCACCAGCAGCCAAGGGGGGCGCACTGAAGCTTTCTTT
v_gene: TRBV20-1; len: 16; j_gene: TRBJ2-3; abundance: .; d_gene: .; CDR3aa: CSARDLKVGLTDTQYF; CDR3nt: TGCAGTGCTAGAGATCTAAAGGTCGGTCTCACAGATACGCAGTATTTT
v_gene: TRBV10-2; len: 14; j_gene: TRBJ1-5; abundance: many; d_gene: .; CDR3aa: CASSESGSNQPQHF; CDR3nt: TGCGCCAGCAGTGAGTCAGGCAGCAATCAGCCCCAGCATTTT
v_gene: TRBV28; len: 15; j_gene: TRBJ2-3; abundance: few; d_gene: TRBD2; CDR3aa: CASSSAGGPTDTQYF; CDR3nt: TGTGCCAGCAGTTCGGCGGGAGGGCCGACAGATACGCAGTATTTT
v_gene: TRBV20-1; len: 14; j_gene: TRBJ2-5; abundance: many; d_gene: TRBD1; CDR3aa: CSARPGTGGETQYF; CDR3nt: TGCAGTGCTAGACCCGGGACAGGGGGAGAGACCCAGTACTTC
v_gene: TRBV5-1; len: 17; j_gene: TRBJ2-1; abundance: few; d_gene: .; CDR3aa: CASSLDGVFSRANEQFF; CDR3nt: TGCGCCAGCAGCTTGGATGGAGTATTCAGCCGGGCCAATGAGCAGTTCTTC
v_gene: TRBV7-2; len: 18; j_gene: TRBJ2-4; abundance: .; d_gene: TRBD1; CDR3aa: CASSLLGQGASAKNIQYF; CDR3nt: TGTGCCAGCAGCTTATTGGGACAGGGCGCCTCAGCCAAAAACATTCAGTACTTC
v_gene: TRBV5-5; len: 15; j_gene: TRBJ2-3; abundance: many; d_gene: .; CDR3aa: CASSLGRGSVDTQYF; CDR3nt: TGTGCCAGCAGCTTGGGCAGAGGTAGTGTGGATACGCAGTATTTT
v_gene: TRBV7-9; len: 12; j_gene: TRBJ1-6; abundance: many; d_gene: .; CDR3aa: CASSLGNSPLHF; CDR3nt: TGTGCCAGCAGCTTAGGGAATTCACCCCTCCACTTT
v_gene: TRBV7-9; len: 15; j_gene: TRBJ2-3; abundance: many; d_gene: .; CDR3aa: CASSLVRVGLDTQYF; CDR3nt: TGTGCCAGCAGCTTAGTCAGGGTGGGGCTGGATACGCAGTATTTT
v_gene: TRBV6-5; len: 16; j_gene: TRBJ2-3; abundance: .; d_gene: TRBD2; CDR3aa: CASSPSGGASTDTQYF; CDR3nt: TGTGCCAGCAGCCCTAGCGGGGGCGCTAGCACAGATACGCAGTATTTT
v_gene: TRBV15; len: 17; j_gene: TRBJ2-1; abundance: many; d_gene: TRBD2; CDR3aa: CATSRDLTSGGYNEQFF; CDR3nt: TGTGCCACCAGCAGAGATCTTACTAGCGGGGGGTACAATGAGCAGTTCTTC
v_gene: TRBV9; len: 15; j_gene: TRBJ1-2; abundance: medium-sized; d_gene: .; CDR3aa: CASSVASGGSYGYTF; CDR3nt: TGTGCCAGCAGCGTAGCTAGTGGCGGATCCTATGGCTACACCTTC
v_gene: TRBV9; len: 14; j_gene: TRBJ2-7; abundance: few; d_gene: .; CDR3aa: CASSVGQSTYEQYF; CDR3nt: TGTGCCAGCAGCGTAGGACAGTCGACCTACGAGCAGTACTTC
v_gene: TRBV3-1; len: 15; j_gene: TRBJ2-7; abundance: many; d_gene: TRBD1; CDR3aa: CASSHETGAVLEQYF; CDR3nt: TGTGCCAGCAGCCACGAGACAGGGGCCGTCCTGGAGCAGTACTTC
v_gene: TRBV5-1; len: 16; j_gene: TRBJ2-1; abundance: .; d_gene: TRBD1; CDR3aa: CASKEGPGQGYNEQFF; CDR3nt: TGCGCCAGCAAGGAAGGGCCAGGACAGGGGTACAATGAGCAGTTCTTC